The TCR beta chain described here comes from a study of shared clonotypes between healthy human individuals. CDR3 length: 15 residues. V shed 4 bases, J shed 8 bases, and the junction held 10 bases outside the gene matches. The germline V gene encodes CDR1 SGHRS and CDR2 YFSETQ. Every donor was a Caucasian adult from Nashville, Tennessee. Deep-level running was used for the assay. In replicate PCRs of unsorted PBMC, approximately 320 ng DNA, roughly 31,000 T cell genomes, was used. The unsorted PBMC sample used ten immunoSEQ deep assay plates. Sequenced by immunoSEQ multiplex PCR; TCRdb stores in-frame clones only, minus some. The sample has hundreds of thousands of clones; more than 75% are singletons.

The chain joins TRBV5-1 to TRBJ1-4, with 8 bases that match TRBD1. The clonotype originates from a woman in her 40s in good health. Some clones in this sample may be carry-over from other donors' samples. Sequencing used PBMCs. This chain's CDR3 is CASSQSTGVKEKLFF. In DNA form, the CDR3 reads TGCGCCAGCAGCCAATCGACAGGGGTTAAAGAAAAACTGTTTTTT.